This T cell receptor beta chain appears in the sequencing data of a study of cytomegalovirus exposure and HLA in healthy donors. The study's findings and limits: V- and J-gene trimming of TCR beta was linked (in a later analysis) to a missense DCLRE1C variant. When presence/absence was analysed, sequencing depth was taken to be roughly uniform across donors.

Trimming pared 1 base from V and 0 bases from J, leaving 11 bases between. Germline values: CDR1 SGHKS, CDR2 YYEKEE (reference sequence). The CDR3 runs to 15 residues. PCR involved 60 Vbeta and 13 Jbeta primers. Clones were sequenced by immunoSEQ multiplex PCR, and TCRdb holds only the in-frame ones, with some missing. Found here are 85,000 to 100,000 clones, about three quarters of them singletons; the top ten hold 7.5% to 9.5%. This clone was detected once. Its specificity is not known. The receptor's source is a human donor in good health. The sample was PBMCs. The V gene is TRBV5-5, the J gene TRBJ2-7, with D possibly matching TRBD2 (6 bases). The CDR3 loop reads CASSLWEESSYEQYF. Written as DNA, the CDR3 is TGTGCCAGCAGCTTGTGGGAGGAGTCCTCCTACGAGCAGTACTTC.